This TCR beta chain was obtained from a study of T cell responses to AZD1222 COVID-19 vaccine. The length of the CDR3 is 19 residues. Trimming left V 5 bases short and J 0 bases short, with 23 bases between. Germline assignment: CDR1 SGHTA and CDR2 FQGNSA. Analysis merged second doses at about 4 or about 12 weeks. As to this clone: The target antigen is unknown.

Sequencing used immunoSEQ multiplex PCR; TCRdb keeps in-frame clones, though not all of them. This repertoire shows 100,000 to 150,000 clones, more than 85% found once; its top ten account for 4.5% to 6%. Study-level findings and limits: Donors skewed white British and female; clonal diversity was possibly underestimated. All repertoire sampling was performed exclusively after the peak T cell response.

The source of this sequence is an adult who received the AZD1222 COVID-19 vaccine. The chain employs TRBV7-2 and TRBJ2-1; TRBD1 or TRBD2 may be the D gene (5 bases each). Sequencing used peripheral blood, obtained 28 days after the second AZD1222 dose. The CDR3 region is CASSGRDLRRIRSYNEQFF. The CDR3 DNA sequence: TGTGCCAGCAGCGGCCGGGACCTTCGCAGGATCCGCTCCTACAATGAGCAGTTCTTC.